One and the same sample provided the 21 T cell receptor beta chains below, sequenced in a study of shared clonotypes between healthy human individuals. This table comes from immunoSEQ multiplex PCR, and its TCRdb copy is limited to in-frame clones, with some not included. The table shows roughly 2 million clones, with approximately 94% occurring only once. Material for sequencing was naive CD4+ T cells sorted from blood. Regarding subset: CD45RA+ positively selected. The origin of the receptors is a man between 18 and 35 years old in good health.

The chain employs TRBV7-6 and TRBJ2-1; 8 bases align to TRBD2. The CDR3 contains 15 residues. Trimming removed 4 bases from V and 7 bases from J; junction bases left unmatched: 9. Per germline, CDR1 SGHVS and CDR2 FNYEAQ. CDR3 nucleotides: TGTGCCAGCAGCTCCATTACCGGGAGGGCTAATGAGCAGTTCTTC. As protein: CASSSITGRANEQFF.

The chain uses TRBV11-3 and TRBJ2-5, with a tentative D call TRBD1 (7 bases). From germline, CDR1 is SGHNT and CDR2 YENEEA. CDR3 length: 16 amino acids. Trimming left V 5 bases short and J 5 bases short, with 21 bases between. The CDR3 region is CASSHYTHGGQETQYF. The CDR3 nucleotides read TGTGCCAGCAGCCATTATACCCACGGGGGACAGGAGACCCAGTACTTC. Full variable domain (missing parts from reference TRBV11-3 and TRBJ2-5): EAGVVQSPRYKIIEKKQPVAFWCNPISGHNTLYWYLQNLGQGPELLIRYENEEAVDDSQLPKDRFSAERLKGVDSTLKIQPAELGDSAVYLCASSHYTHGGQETQYFGPGTRLLVL.

The chain employs TRBV6-1 and TRBJ2-5; TRBD2 agrees at 7 bases. Matching the DNA end better, TRBJ2-7 makes the J call doubtful. Germline CDR1 and CDR2: MNHNS and SASEGT. The length of the CDR3 is 13 residues. The CDR3 DNA is TGTGCCAGCAGTCCGTCTAGCGGCTACGAGCAGTACTTC. Amino acids: CASSPSSGYEQYF.

The DNA for the CDR3 is TGTGCCAGCAGTGAGATACCTAACAGGGGAAATGACTATGGCTACACCTTC. As protein: CASSEIPNRGNDYGYTF. This chain uses TRBV6-1 with TRBJ1-2, with TRBD1 identical over 7 bases. Germline CDR1 and CDR2: MNHNS and SASEGT. V dropped 3 bases and J dropped 3; count of bases not matched to a gene: 13. The CDR3 is 17 residues long.

The genes are TRBV5-1 and TRBJ2-3; a weak D match, TRBD1 (5 bases). Trimming took 4 bases from V and 1 from J, leaving 13 bases between them. This CDR3 is 15 amino acids long. Germline loops: CDR1 SGHRS, CDR2 YFSETQ. CDR3 in amino acids: CASSPQGQGTDTQYF. CDR3 DNA sequence: TGCGCCAGCAGCCCGCAGGGTCAGGGCACAGATACGCAGTATTTT.

The chain's CDR3 is CASGLDWDNEQFF. The CDR3 DNA is TGCGCCAGCGGGCTTGACTGGGACAATGAGCAGTTCTTC. The V and J genes are TRBV4-1 and TRBJ2-1; D is ambiguous. CDR1 MGHRA and CDR2 YSYEKL come from the germline V gene. The V end lost 8 bases, the J end lost 5 bases, and 13 bases lay between the germline ends. The CDR3 runs to 13 residues.

Details on this clone: Other DNA sequences in this sample translate to the same CDR3. The V call is TRBV6-5, the J call TRBJ2-7; 13 nucleotides match TRBD2. J gave up 6 bases and V 5 bases, and 4 bases lay outside the gene matches. This CDR3 is 14 amino acids long. The germline V gene has CDR1 MNHEY and CDR2 SVGAGI. The DNA of the CDR3 is TGTGCCAGCAGTAGGACTAGCGGGAGAGGCGAGCAGTACTTC. Its translation is CASSRTSGRGEQYF.

The CDR3 DNA sequence: TGTGCCACCAGGGCAGACTACACAGATACGCAGTATTTT. This translates into CATRADYTDTQYF. The chain couples TRBV15 to TRBJ2-3, with D perhaps matching TRBD2 (5 bases). The germline V gene encodes CDR1 LNHNV and CDR2 YYDKDF (reference sequence). There are 13 residues in the CDR3. The V end lost 6 bases, the J end lost 2 bases, and 9 bases lay between the germline ends.

V usage is TRBV14 and J usage is TRBJ2-7, with TRBD1 matching 7 bases. Germline lookup yields CDR1 SGHDN and CDR2 FVKESK. This CDR3 has 13 amino acids. V shed 3 bases and J 6 bases; nucleotides not matched to a gene: 5. CDR3 sequence: CASSHDRVGEQYF. CDR3 sequence (DNA): TGTGCCAGCAGCCATGACAGGGTTGGCGAGCAGTACTTC.

This clone was seen just once. The gene calls are TRBV30 and TRBJ2-7, with TRBD2 matching 9 bases. Germline V gives CDR1 GTSNPN, CDR2 SVGIG (reference sequence). V shed 4 bases and J 0 bases; nucleotides not matched to a gene: 10. The CDR3 runs 16 residues. CDR3 sequence (DNA): TGTGCCTGGACTGTAGGGCTAGCGGGAATCTCCTACGAGCAGTACTTC. It translates to CAWTVGLAGISYEQYF. Drawing the rest from reference TRBV30 and TRBJ2-7, the complete variable domain is SQTIHQWPATLVQPVGSPLSLECTVEGTSNPNLYWYRQAAGRGLQLLFYSVGIGQISSEVPQNLSASRPQDRQFILSSKKLLLSDSGFYLCAWTVGLAGISYEQYFGPGTRLTVT.

This chain connects TRBV14 to TRBJ2-2; 7 nucleotides line up with TRBD1. Germline CDR1 and CDR2: SGHDN and FVKESK. Unmatched junction bases numbered 7, after V lost 3 bases and J lost 6 bases. The CDR3 is 15 residues long. This CDR3 reads CASSQRQGVAGELFF. The CDR3 DNA reads as TGTGCCAGCAGCCAGAGGCAGGGGGTCGCCGGGGAGCTGTTTTTT.

This rearrangement joins TRBV18 to TRBJ2-5; 7 bases agree with TRBD1. Per the germline V gene, CDR1 is KGHSH and CDR2 is LQKENI. Germline trimming cut 3 bases from V and 2 bases from J; bases unmatched to any gene: 6. This CDR3 contains 15 residues. The CDR3 region is CASSPMTGSQETQYF. The CDR3 DNA reads as TGTGCCAGCTCACCCATGACAGGGTCACAAGAGACCCAGTACTTC. The entire variable domain, with the rest obtained from reference TRBV18 and TRBJ2-5, is as follows: NAGVMQNPRHLVRRRGQEARLRCSPMKGHSHVYWYRQLPEEGLKFMVYLQKENIIDESGMPKERFSAEFPKEGPSILRIQQVVRGDSAAYFCASSPMTGSQETQYFGPGTRLLVL.

The rearrangement uses TRBV6-6 and TRBJ1-5, with 7 bases lining up with TRBD1. CDR1 and CDR2 (germline): MNHNY, SVGAGI (reference sequence). Trimming at V came to 5 bases and at J to 3 bases, leaving 4 bases not matched to a gene. The CDR3 runs to 14 residues. The CDR3 protein is CASSTTGFNQPQHF. CDR3 nucleotide sequence: TGTGCCAGCAGTACGACAGGGTTCAATCAGCCCCAGCATTTT.

The CDR3, as DNA: TGTGCCTGGAATGATAGGGGGCGTGAAGCTTTCTTT. Translated: CAWNDRGREAFF. This sequence joins TRBV30 and TRBJ1-1; TRBD1 matches at 7 bases. The CDR3 consists of 12 residues. The V and J ends lost 4 bases and 7 bases, in that order; junction bases with no gene match: 6. Germline V CDR1 and CDR2: GTSNPN, SVGIG (reference sequence).

The chain joins TRBV7-8 to TRBJ2-7; 8 bases align to TRBD1. The CDR3 contains 16 residues. J gave up 7 bases and V 1 base, and 12 bases lay outside the gene matches. Germline V gene sequence: CDR1 SGHVS, CDR2 FQNEAQ. Here the CDR3 reads CASSLVGAGGAREQYF. The DNA for the CDR3 is TGTGCCAGCAGCTTAGTCGGCGCAGGGGGCGCGAGGGAGCAGTACTTC.

In its sample, this clone was seen once. Other nucleotide sequences in the sample specify the same CDR3. V is TRBV5-1 and J is TRBJ1-5; 8 nucleotides line up with TRBD1. The trim removed 1 base at V and 4 bases at J, leaving 1 base unmatched. The germline V gene has CDR1 SGHRS and CDR2 YFSETQ. This CDR3 is 14 amino acids long. The CDR3 loop is CASSLTGGNQPQHF. Here the CDR3 DNA reads TGCGCCAGCAGCTTGACAGGGGGAAATCAGCCCCAGCATTTT.

The genes are TRBV7-3 and TRBJ1-1; tentative D call: TRBD1 (5 bases). Trimming took 6 bases from V and 2 from J, leaving 10 bases between them. Germline CDR1 is SGHTA and CDR2 is FQGTGA. This CDR3 is 13 amino acids long. CDR3 nucleotides: TGTGCCAGCAGAAAACAGGAAAACACTGAAGCTTTCTTT. Its protein product is CASRKQENTEAFF.

V is TRBV6-4 and J is TRBJ2-3; D uncertain. The germline CDR1 and CDR2 sequences are MRHNA and SNTAGT. The CDR3 has 13 residues. V gave up 10 bases and J gave up 0 bases, with 11 bases separating them. The CDR3 sequence: CATRRTSTDTQYF. The CDR3 DNA sequence: TGTGCCACCAGAAGAACTAGCACAGATACGCAGTATTTT.

The V gene is TRBV25-1, the J gene TRBJ2-7, with D uncertain. CDR3 length: 12 residues. The V gene's germline CDR1 is MGHDK and CDR2 SYGVNS. The V end was cut by 3 bases, the J end by 4 bases, with 7 bases between. CDR3 nucleotides: TGTGCCAGCAGTGAGAACTATTACGAGCAGTACTTC. This translates into CASSENYYEQYF.

The V gene is TRBV7-9, the J gene TRBJ2-6; unclear D gene. This CDR3 has 19 amino acids. Deletions cut 1 base from V and 0 bases from J, with 16 bases between. The germline V gene has CDR1 SEHNR and CDR2 FQNEAQ (reference sequence). The CDR3: CASSLEPTVSFSGANVLTF. The CDR3 DNA reads as TGTGCCAGCAGCTTAGAACCCACGGTCTCCTTCTCTGGGGCCAACGTCCTGACTTTC. Based on the CDR3 plus reference TRBV7-9 and TRBJ2-6, the full variable domain is DTGVSQNPRHKITKRGQNVTFRCDPISEHNRLYWYRQTLGQGPEFLTYFQNEAQLEKSRLLSDRFSAERPKGSFSTLEIQRTEQGDSAMYLCASSLEPTVSFSGANVLTFGAGSRLTVL.

This clone was observed a single time. The chain combines TRBV10-2 with TRBJ1-2; possibly TRBD1 for D (6 bases). Germline V gene lookup returns CDR1 WSHSY and CDR2 SAAADI. The CDR3 consists of 15 residues. V lost 6 bases and J lost 9, with 23 bases in between. The CDR3, as DNA: TGCGCCAGCAGCCTCTTACGGGACACCCATATCCGCTACACCTTC. Its protein product is CASSLLRDTHIRYTF.